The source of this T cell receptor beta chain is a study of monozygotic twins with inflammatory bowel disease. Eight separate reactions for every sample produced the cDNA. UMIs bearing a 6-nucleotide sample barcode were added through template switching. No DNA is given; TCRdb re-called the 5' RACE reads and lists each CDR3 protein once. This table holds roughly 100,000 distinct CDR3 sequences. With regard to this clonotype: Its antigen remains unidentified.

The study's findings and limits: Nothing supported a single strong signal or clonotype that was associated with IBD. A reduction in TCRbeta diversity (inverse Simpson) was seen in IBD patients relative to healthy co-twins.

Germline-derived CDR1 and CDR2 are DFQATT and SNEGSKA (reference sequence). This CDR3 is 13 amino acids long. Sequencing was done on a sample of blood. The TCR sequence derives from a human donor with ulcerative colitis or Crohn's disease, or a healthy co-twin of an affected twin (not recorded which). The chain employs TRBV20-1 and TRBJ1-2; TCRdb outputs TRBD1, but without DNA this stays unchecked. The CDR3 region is CSATDTGSDGYTF.